Reported below is one T cell receptor beta chain. The antigen is undetermined. Donors comprised only Caucasian adults living in Nashville, Tennessee. The authors divided CD4+ cells into CD45RA+ naive and CD45RA-negative memory subsets. The protocol was immunoSEQ multiplex PCR, while the TCRdb copy is restricted to in-frame clones and leaves out a portion. The table includes some 1,400,000 clones, around 95% detected once. Germline CDR1 and CDR2: SNHLY and FYNNEI. This CDR3 comprises 15 residues. V trimming: 3 bases; J trimming: 5 bases; junction bases outside the gene matches: 8. The sample belongs to a study of shared clonotypes between healthy human individuals. Study-wide findings and caveats: Sequencing depth was expected to affect clonotype sharing among donors. For naive CD4 cells, 5% to 6.5% of clonotypes were shared across a handful of donors.

The TCR comes from a man between 25 and 39 years old in good health. This chain joins TRBV2 and TRBJ2-7; the match to TRBD1 covers 9 bases. Sequences were obtained from naive CD4+ T cells sorted from blood. Indicated subset: CD45RA+ positively selected. The CDR3 DNA follows: TGTGCCAGCAGTGAGGTTGGGACAGGGAACCACGAGCAGTACTTC. It codes for CASSEVGTGNHEQYF.